This T cell receptor beta chain was captured in a study of blood T cell repertoires in COVID-19. Enrollees, about 18 to 95 years old, lived in about two dozen US areas. Within 2 weeks of study entry, exposed participants had contacted a PCR-confirmed or clinician-diagnosed COVID-19 case. Original processing methods: Reference gene primer amplification gave nucleated cell count estimates. TCRdb's copy holds only in-frame clones and misses some; the assay was immunoSEQ multiplex PCR. The V and J calls and clone size are taken from that table; D and trimming were inferred from the DNA. The data show fewer than 200,000 clones, with over 80% seen just once and about 3.3% held by the top ten. The CDR3 runs to 14 residues. J gave up 6 bases and V 4 bases, and 8 bases lay outside the gene matches. Germline V lookup: CDR1 SGHRS, CDR2 YFSETQ.

The clonotype comes from a woman aged 25 to 39 who had been exposed to COVID-19. The specimen sequenced was PBMCs or T cells enriched from blood (not recorded which). The chain combines TRBV5-1 with TRBJ2-7; 9 positions match TRBD1. In nucleotides, the CDR3 is TGCGCCAGCAGCACGCCGGGACAGGGACGCGAGCAGTACTTC. Protein product: CASSTPGQGREQYF.